The 12 T cell receptor beta chains in this list originate from one sample, sequenced in a study of radiotherapy plus CTLA-4 blockade in lung cancer. Some clones are missing from TCRdb's copy, which holds only in-frame ones; the method was immunoSEQ multiplex PCR. The sample has about 38,000 clones; about 86% are singletons. The sequencing here drew on peripheral blood, taken from a patient treated with radiotherapy plus ipilimumab. Receptor source: a human donor with non-small cell lung cancer whose response to radiotherapy plus ipilimumab could not be evaluated.

This chain links TRBV6-4 with TRBJ2-4, with a weak D call TRBD2 (5 bases). Germline CDR1 MRHNA, CDR2 SNTAGT. The CDR3 loop spans 14 amino acids. Between the trimmed V and J ends, which lost 8 bases and 9 bases, there was a span of 20 bases. CDR3 sequence (DNA): TGTGCCAGCCCGGGGTCGAATCGGATAGGCATTCAGTACTTC. Its translation: CASPGSNRIGIQYF.

This clone turned up a few times. The chain is built from TRBV6-6 and TRBJ1-5; no clear D gene. CDR1 is MNHNY and CDR2 is SVGAGI in the germline V gene (reference sequence). The V end lost 6 bases, the J end lost 4 bases, and 7 bases lay between the germline ends. The CDR3 is 12 residues long. CDR3 coding DNA: TGTGCCAGCAGCTATAGAAATCAGCCCCAGCATTTT. Translated, it gives CASSYRNQPQHF.

In this sample, this clone turned up a few times. This same CDR3 is encoded by further DNA sequences in the sample. The rearrangement uses TRBV20-1 and TRBJ2-1, with D unclear. The CDR3 spans 11 residues. The V end lost 0 bases, the J end lost 12 bases, and 9 bases lay between the germline ends. Germline values: CDR1 DFQATT, CDR2 SNEGSKA (reference sequence). The CDR3 sequence is CSARDGRGQFF. Here the CDR3 DNA reads TGCAGTGCTAGAGACGGTCGAGGGCAGTTCTTC.

J is TRBJ1-2 and V is TRBV6-1; D ambiguous. This CDR3 spans 14 amino acids. The germline V gene encodes CDR1 MNHNS and CDR2 SASEGT. Deletions cut 11 bases from V and 2 bases from J, with 18 bases between. The CDR3 DNA follows: TGTGCCTCCCCCAGACCGGGTGGGAACTATGGCTACACCTTC. Translated, it gives CASPRPGGNYGYTF.

The chain links TRBV28 to TRBJ1-5; the match to TRBD1 covers 8 bases. The CDR3 is made up of 17 amino acids. Germline V gene data show CDR1 as MDHEN and CDR2 as SYDVKM. V lost 5 bases to trimming and J lost 5 bases; unmatched junction nucleotides: 14. The CDR3, as DNA: TGTGCCAGCAGTCCCTCGCGTTGGGGACAGGACTATCAGCCCCAGCATTTT. Its translation is CASSPSRWGQDYQPQHF.

This chain links TRBV28 with TRBJ2-7; TRBD2 matches 11 bases. CDR1 is MDHEN and CDR2 is SYDVKM in the germline V gene. The CDR3 spans 17 residues. V shed 4 bases, J shed 0 bases, and the junction held 8 bases outside the gene matches. The CDR3 sequence: CASSSPPGTSGSYEQYF. The DNA for the CDR3 is TGTGCCAGCAGTTCTCCCCCTGGGACTAGCGGCTCCTACGAGCAGTACTTC.

The chain uses TRBV5-4 and TRBJ2-7; no reliable D call. This CDR3 is 12 amino acids long. Germline V CDR1 and CDR2: SGHNT, YYREEE (reference sequence). Trimming took 2 bases from V and 0 from J, leaving 3 bases between them. DNA of the CDR3: TGTGCCAGCAGCTTTAGCTCCTACGAGCAGTACTTC. Its protein is CASSFSSYEQYF. Full variable domain (remainder filled in from reference TRBV5-4 and TRBJ2-7): ETGVTQSPTHLIKTRGQQVTLRCSSQSGHNTVSWYQQALGQGPQFIFQYYREEENGRGNFPPRFSGLQFPNYSSELNVNALELDDSALYLCASSFSSYEQYFGPGTRLTVT.

The rearrangement uses TRBV5-8 and TRBJ2-7, with D perhaps matching TRBD1 (6 bases). The CDR3 spans 14 residues. Germline CDR1 reads SGHTS; CDR2 reads YDEGEE. The V gene lost 4 bases and the J gene lost 9 bases, with 20 bases spanning the gap. The CDR3 loop reads CASSPARGSSRQYF. Here the CDR3 DNA reads TGTGCCAGCAGCCCGGCGAGGGGGTCGTCTAGGCAGTACTTC. The complete variable domain, with remaining parts taken from reference TRBV5-8 and TRBJ2-7, reads EAGVTQSPTHLIKTRGQQATLRCSPISGHTSVYWYQQALGLGLQFLLWYDEGEERNRGNFPPRFSGRQFPNYSSELNVNALELEDSALYLCASSPARGSSRQYFGPGTRLTVT.

The rearrangement uses TRBV7-9 and TRBJ2-1; the match to TRBD2 covers 8 bases. Trimming cost V 1 base and J 8 bases; bases outside gene matches: 7. This CDR3 is 15 amino acids long. The germline V gene has CDR1 SEHNR and CDR2 FQNEAQ (reference sequence). CDR3 sequence: CASSLVRGGEDEQFF. The CDR3 nucleotides read TGTGCCAGCAGCTTAGTTCGGGGGGGTGAGGATGAGCAGTTCTTC. The whole variable domain, filled in from reference TRBV7-9 and TRBJ2-1, reads DTGVSQNPRHKITKRGQNVTFRCDPISEHNRLYWYRQTLGQGPEFLTYFQNEAQLEKSRLLSDRFSAERPKGSFSTLEIQRTEQGDSAMYLCASSLVRGGEDEQFFGPGTRLTVL.

The chain links TRBV11-3 to TRBJ1-1; the D gene is possibly TRBD1 (6 bases). This CDR3 spans 15 amino acids. Germline V gene data show CDR1 as SGHNT and CDR2 as YENEEA. V lost 5 bases and J lost 5, with 18 bases in between. This CDR3 is CASSPSGGGRTEAFF. Here the CDR3 DNA reads TGTGCCAGCAGCCCATCAGGTGGGGGCCGGACTGAAGCTTTCTTT.

The rearrangement joins TRBV2 to TRBJ1-2; 9 bases match TRBD1. The J segment lost 3 bases and the V segment lost 7 bases, leaving 6 bases of the junction unmatched. CDR3 length: 14 amino acids. The V gene's germline CDR1 is SNHLY and CDR2 FYNNEI. The CDR3, as DNA: TGTGCCAGCACCCGACAGGGGGGATACTATGGCTACACCTTC. Translating it yields CASTRQGGYYGYTF.

The V and J genes are TRBV6-5 and TRBJ1-1; the D is unclear. CDR3 length equals 13 residues. Germline CDR1 and CDR2: MNHEY and SVGAGI. Trimming left V 3 bases short and J 7 bases short, with 12 bases between. This chain's CDR3 is CASSYIKSYEAFF. In DNA, the CDR3 is TGTGCCAGCAGTTATATTAAGTCCTATGAAGCTTTCTTT.